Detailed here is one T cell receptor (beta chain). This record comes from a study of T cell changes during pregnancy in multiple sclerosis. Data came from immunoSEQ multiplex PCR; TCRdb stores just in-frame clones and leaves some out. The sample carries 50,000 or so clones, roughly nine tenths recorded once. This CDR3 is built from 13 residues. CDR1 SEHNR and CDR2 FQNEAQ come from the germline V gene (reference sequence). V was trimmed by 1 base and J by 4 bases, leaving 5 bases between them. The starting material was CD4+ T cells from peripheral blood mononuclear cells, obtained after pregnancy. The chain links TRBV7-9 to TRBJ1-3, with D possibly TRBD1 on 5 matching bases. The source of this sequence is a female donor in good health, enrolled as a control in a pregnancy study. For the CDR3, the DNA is TGTGCCAGCAGCTTAGGGACAGGAAACACCATATATTTT. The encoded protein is CASSLGTGNTIYF.